Ten or more counts support the clone carrying this T cell receptor (beta chain). The antigen is undetermined. The CDR3 totals 13 residues. The germline V and J ends were trimmed by 8 bases and 4 bases, with 15 bases remaining between them. Amplification of TCR beta CDR3 regions was performed using RNA transcripts as template. HTBI primers were employed in a first-round RT-PCR of the TCR CDR3. TCRdb reanalysed the multiplex PCR reads using MiXCR and keeps one entry per CDR3 protein. In the table there are hundreds of thousands of distinct CDR3 sequences, roughly a sixth of which are singletons. This specimen belongs to a study of T cells in Graves' hyperthyroidism and ophthalmopathy. The blood sample dates from first hyperthyroidism diagnosis, preceding any ophthalmopathy symptoms. Study findings and constraints: Ophthalmopathy was predicted by the model a median of approximately 6 months ahead of onset. Most expanded thyroid clonotypes above 0.001 also appeared in blood.

The rearrangement joins TRBV12-3 or TRBV12-4 to TRBJ2-7, with D possibly being TRBD1 (6 bases). Sequencing was done on a sample of blood. This clonotype was sampled from a woman aged 45-60 years with Graves' hyperthyroidism that later progressed to Graves' ophthalmopathy. This CDR3 is CASRDRFAYEQYF. CDR3 sequence (DNA): TGTGCCAGCCGTGACAGGTTTGCTTACGAGCAGTACTTC.